Below, one TCR beta chain is given with its context. What it binds is unknown. The sample comes from a study of cytomegalovirus exposure and HLA in healthy donors. The CDR3 runs 14 residues. The V end was cut by 1 base, the J end by 3 bases, with 9 bases between. CDR1 is LGHNA and CDR2 is YSLEER in the germline V gene. The PCR had 60 Vbeta and 13 Jbeta primers. Using immunoSEQ multiplex PCR, the repertoire was profiled, and TCRdb retains in-frame clones only, with some absent. The table records 110,000 to 150,000 clones, 65% to 85% of them present only once. Points from the study as a whole: A prior analysis recorded that most TCR beta V segments were productive about 90% or about 30% of the time. Analysis was carried out at a later point, and it linked a missense DCLRE1C variant to TCR beta V- and J-gene trimming.

Material for sequencing was PBMCs. The chain joins TRBV4-3 to TRBJ1-2; D ambiguous. The receptor was derived from a man aged 18 to 29 in good health and CMV-seronegative. The CDR3: CASSQAVGDYGYTF. The CDR3, as DNA: TGCGCCAGCAGCCAAGCCGTGGGAGACTATGGCTACACCTTC.